This T cell receptor beta chain emerged from a study of blood T cell repertoires in COVID-19. This clone has at least ten counts. The germline V gene encodes CDR1 SGHNT and CDR2 YYREEE (reference sequence). The V gene end was trimmed by 2 bases and the J gene end by 13 bases; junction bases not matched to a gene: 12. CDR3 length: 15 amino acids. Sequencing used immunoSEQ multiplex PCR; TCRdb keeps in-frame clones, though not all of them. The table lists about 120,000 clones, about three quarters of them singletons. This sequence was found in a man between 65 and 85 years old with acute or convalescent COVID-19. The rearrangement joins TRBV5-4 to TRBJ2-2, with 9 bases lining up with TRBD2. Sequenced: peripheral blood. CDR3 nucleotides: TGTGCCAGCAGCTTCGATTTAGCGGGGGACCGTGGGCTGTTTTTT. Protein product: CASSFDLAGDRGLFF.